The 23 T cell receptor beta chains below come from one sample, sequenced in a study of identical twins. TCRdb reprocessed the 5' RACE reads via MiXCR and lists one record per CDR3 protein. This table has about 240,000 distinct CDR3 sequences, 6.5% to 9% appearing once. This sample was also put to use in a study of yellow fever vaccine responses in identical twins.

What was sequenced was CD8+ T cells sorted from blood. Source of these receptors: a woman aged 18-29 years in good health.

This clonotype came up a few times. The gene calls are TRBV24-1 and TRBJ2-3; D ambiguous. The CDR3 spans 13 residues. Germline V gives CDR1 KGHDR, CDR2 SFDVKD. V was clipped by 1 base and J by 4 bases, with 5 bases between them. DNA of the CDR3: TGTGCCACCAGTGATTTCGAGTCAGATACGCAGTATTTT. It yields the protein CATSDFESDTQYF.

This clonotype was recorded many times. The chain recombines TRBV4-1 with TRBJ2-3; D is unclear. V shed 0 bases and J shed 1 base, with 11 bases lying between them. The CDR3 extends over 16 amino acids. Germline-derived CDR1 and CDR2 are MGHRA and YSYEKL. The CDR3 spells CASSQDLKWGTDTQYF. CDR3 sequence (DNA): TGCGCCAGCAGCCAAGATCTTAAGTGGGGCACAGATACGCAGTATTTT.

This clonotype occurred many times. This chain connects TRBV29-1 to TRBJ2-3, with 8 bases identical to TRBD2. V dropped 3 bases and J dropped 7; count of bases not matched to a gene: 6. The CDR3 runs to 13 residues. Germline assignment: CDR1 SQVTM and CDR2 ANQGSEA. This CDR3 reads CSVEGREVNTQYF. For the CDR3, the DNA is TGCAGCGTTGAGGGGCGGGAGGTGAATACGCAGTATTTT.

The genes are TRBV2 and TRBJ1-1, with no clear D. Looked up from germline, CDR1 is SNHLY and CDR2 is FYNNEI. The V gene lost 8 bases and the J gene lost 0 bases, with 7 bases spanning the gap. CDR3 size: 12 residues. The CDR3 here is CASRFMNTEAFF. CDR3 nucleotides: TGTGCCAGCCGGTTCATGAACACTGAAGCTTTCTTT. The full variable domain, completed using reference TRBV2 and TRBJ1-1, is EPEVTQTPSHQVTQMGQEVILRCVPISNHLYFYWYRQILGQKVEFLVSFYNNEISEKSEIFDDQFSVERPDGSNFTLKIRSTKLEDSAMYFCASRFMNTEAFFGQGTRLTVV.

This clonotype was observed at least ten times. The chain recombines TRBV12-5 with TRBJ2-2; D possibly corresponds to TRBD1 (5 bases). The germline V and J ends were trimmed by 7 bases and 1 base, with 7 bases remaining between them. The CDR3 length is 13 residues. Germline V CDR1 and CDR2: LGHNT, FRNRAP. DNA for the CDR3: TGTGCTAGTGAGGGGCAGAACACCGGGGAGCTGTTTTTT. Translated, it gives CASEGQNTGELFF.

V usage is TRBV13 and J usage is TRBJ2-6, with 7 bases lining up with TRBD1. The CDR3 sequence is 15 residues long. Germline CDR1 is PRHDT and CDR2 is FYEKMQ (reference sequence). Unmatched junction bases numbered 11, after V lost 4 bases and J lost 11 bases. The CDR3 protein is CASSSRETGYDVLTF. CDR3 nucleotides: TGTGCCAGCAGCTCCAGAGAGACAGGGTACGACGTCCTGACTTTC.

The sample holds a few counts of this clonotype. J is TRBJ2-3 and V is TRBV5-1; D not resolved. The CDR3 is 12 amino acids. V lost 0 bases and J lost 4, with 3 bases in between. CDR1 and CDR2 from the germline V gene are SGHRS and YFSETQ. CDR3 protein: CASSLESDTQYF. The CDR3 bases are TGCGCCAGCAGCTTGGAATCAGATACGCAGTATTTT.

This clonotype came up a few times. V is TRBV24-1 and J is TRBJ2-7; 9 bases line up with TRBD2. Germline lookup yields CDR1 KGHDR and CDR2 SFDVKD. The trim removed 5 bases at V and 5 bases at J, leaving 9 bases unmatched. This CDR3 comprises 15 residues. Here the CDR3 reads CATSASSGARDEQYF. CDR3 nucleotides: TGTGCCACCAGTGCGTCTAGCGGGGCTCGGGACGAGCAGTACTTC.

The chain carries TRBV27 and TRBJ2-1; 8 nucleotides match TRBD2. Germline trimming cut 5 bases from V and 3 bases from J; bases unmatched to any gene: 3. The CDR3 consists of 14 residues. Germline CDR1 is MNHEY and CDR2 is SMNVEV (reference sequence). The CDR3 loop reads CASSAGGYYNEQFF. The CDR3 DNA reads as TGTGCCAGCAGTGCGGGGGGCTACTACAATGAGCAGTTCTTC.

A word on this clonotype: This may be a read error, as it is one base from a much larger clone. The chain recombines TRBV29-1 with TRBJ2-3; D call uncertain. CDR3 size: 14 residues. Germline V gives CDR1 SQVTM, CDR2 ANQGSEA. CDR3 nucleotide sequence: TGCAGCGTTGAAGAATTAGGTTTTGCAGATACGCGGTATTTT. Translated: CSVEELGFADTRYF.

This sequence joins TRBV29-1 and TRBJ1-2; TRBD1 aligns across 8 bases. Germline CDR1 is SQVTM and CDR2 is ANQGSEA. V gave up 6 bases and J gave up 10 bases; unmatched junction bases: 10. CDR3 length equals 12 residues. CDR3 bases: TGCAGCGTAGAGGACAGGGAGGGAGTCTACACCTTC. Amino acid sequence: CSVEDREGVYTF.

This clonotype showed up many times. V is TRBV5-1 and J is TRBJ2-7; 8 nucleotides agree with TRBD1. Germline CDR1 reads SGHRS; CDR2 reads YFSETQ. The junction had 5 bases not matched to a gene; V was cut back by 3 bases and J by 6 bases. The CDR3 is 13 residues long. CDR3 nucleotide sequence: TGCGCCAGCAGCTGGAAAACAGGGGGCGAGCAGTACTTC. As protein: CASSWKTGGEQYF.

This clonotype was seen repeatedly, ten times or more. The CDR3 loop reads CASSLATADTQYF. The CDR3 DNA sequence: TGCGCCAGCAGCTTGGCGACGGCAGATACGCAGTATTTT. The chain uses TRBV5-1 and TRBJ2-3; D remains unclear. Trimming shortened V by 0 bases and J by 4 bases, and 6 bases separated the two germline ends. There are 13 residues in the CDR3. CDR1 is SGHRS, CDR2 YFSETQ, per germline.

As DNA, the CDR3 is TGTGCCAGCAGTTTATCGCCGAAGGACAGGAAGTTCTTC. This encodes CASSLSPKDRKFF. This rearrangement joins TRBV27 to TRBJ2-1, with 7 bases matching TRBD1. CDR1 is MNHEY, CDR2 SMNVEV, per germline (reference sequence). Trimming cost V 0 bases and J 14 bases; bases outside gene matches: 7. The CDR3 is 13 residues long.

There are a few counts of this clonotype. The rearrangement links TRBV13 to TRBJ2-5; unclear D gene. The ends were cut back, 3 bases at V and 0 bases at J, with 5 bases in the middle. The CDR3 length is 13 residues. CDR1 is PRHDT, CDR2 FYEKMQ, per germline (reference sequence). CDR3: CASSFHNQETQYF. CDR3 nucleotide sequence: TGTGCCAGCAGCTTCCACAACCAAGAGACCCAGTACTTC.

Ten or more counts support this clonotype. This chain links TRBV6-2 or TRBV6-3 with TRBJ2-6; D not resolved. CDR1 and CDR2 (germline): MNHEY, SVGEGT. Trimming pared 2 bases from V and 0 bases from J, leaving 2 bases between. This CDR3 region has 14 residues. The CDR3 sequence: CASSYNSGANVLTF. The CDR3 DNA is TGTGCCAGCAGTTACAACTCTGGGGCCAACGTCCTGACTTTC.

The table lists this clonotype with many counts. The chain recombines TRBV7-9 with TRBJ1-3; D not resolved. Trimming shortened V by 1 base and J by 8 bases, and 6 bases separated the two germline ends. The CDR3 is made up of 12 amino acids. The germline gives CDR1 SEHNR, CDR2 FQNEAQ (reference sequence). The CDR3 nucleotides read TGTGCCAGCAGCTTAGGTCTCGACACCATATATTTT. It encodes CASSLGLDTIYF.

On this clonotype itself: A much larger clone differs by one base, so this may be a read error. The chain couples TRBV20-1 to TRBJ1-1; D may be TRBD1 (6 bases). Trimming took 8 bases from V and 5 from J, leaving 15 bases between them. The germline V gene has CDR1 DFQATT and CDR2 SNEGSKA (reference sequence). The CDR3 is made up of 12 amino acids. The CDR3 is CSPLGGGTEAFF. CDR3 bases: TGCAGTCCCTTAGGGGGGGGTACTGAAGCTTTCTTT.

This clonotype appeared a few times. J is TRBJ2-3 and V is TRBV6-2 or TRBV6-3; a weak D match, TRBD1 (6 bases). This CDR3 contains 14 residues. Germline values: CDR1 MNHEY, CDR2 SVGEGT. The V end was cut by 4 bases, the J end by 4 bases, with 12 bases between. The CDR3 here is CASSLIQGPDTQYF. CDR3 coding DNA: TGTGCCAGCAGTTTAATACAGGGACCAGATACGCAGTATTTT.

This rearrangement joins TRBV28 to TRBJ2-7; 7 nucleotides line up with TRBD1. In germline, CDR1 is MDHEN, CDR2 SYDVKM. There are 14 residues in the CDR3. V lost 9 bases, J lost 5 bases, and 13 bases stayed unmatched. CDR3: CASRAIGGLDEQYV. CDR3 coding DNA: TGTGCCAGTCGAGCGATAGGGGGCTTGGACGAGCAGTACGTC.

V is TRBV4-2 and J is TRBJ2-2; D gene uncertain. The CDR3 is 14 residues long. Germline assignment: CDR1 LGHNA and CDR2 YNFKEQ. Trimming took 0 bases from V and 1 from J, leaving 3 bases between them. The CDR3 reads CASSQDLNTGELFF. CDR3 bases: TGTGCCAGCAGCCAAGATCTGAACACCGGGGAGCTGTTTTTT.

The chain recombines TRBV6-1 with TRBJ2-7, with unresolved D. In germline, CDR1 is MNHNS, CDR2 SASEGT. The V end lost 1 base, the J end lost 2 bases, and 12 bases lay between the germline ends. This CDR3 comprises 15 residues. The CDR3 DNA follows: TGTGCCAGCAGTGAAGAGGGCAGGTTCACCTACGAGCAGTACGTC. It is translated as CASSEEGRFTYEQYV.

This clonotype was counted at least ten times. The chain has TRBV7-9 and TRBJ2-2, with D possibly being TRBD1 (6 bases). V was clipped by 5 bases and J by 1 base, with 17 bases between them. CDR3 size: 17 residues. The germline V gene encodes CDR1 SEHNR and CDR2 FQNEAQ (reference sequence). The DNA of the CDR3 is TGTGCCAGCAGCCCACCCTACCCGACAGGGAACACCGGGGAGCTGTTTTTT. Protein: CASSPPYPTGNTGELFF.